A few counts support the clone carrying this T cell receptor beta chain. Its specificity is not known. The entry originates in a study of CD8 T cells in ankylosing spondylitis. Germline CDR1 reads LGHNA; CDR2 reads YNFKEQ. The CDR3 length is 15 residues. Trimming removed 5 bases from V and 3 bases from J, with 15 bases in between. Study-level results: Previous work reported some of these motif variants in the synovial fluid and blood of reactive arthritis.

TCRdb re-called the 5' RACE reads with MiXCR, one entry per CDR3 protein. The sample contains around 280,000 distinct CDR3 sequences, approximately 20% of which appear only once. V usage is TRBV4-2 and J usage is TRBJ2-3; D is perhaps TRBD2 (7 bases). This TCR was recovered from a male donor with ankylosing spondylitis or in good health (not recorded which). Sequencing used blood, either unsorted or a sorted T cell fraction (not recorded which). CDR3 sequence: CASSEGRGATDTQYF. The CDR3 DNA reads TGTGCCAGCAGCGAAGGACGGGGGGCTACAGATACGCAGTATTTT.